This T cell receptor beta chain was observed in a study of cytomegalovirus exposure and HLA in healthy donors. The study's findings and limits: One variant, a missense change in DCLRE1C, was linked in a later analysis to TCR beta V- and J-gene trimming.

Trimming cost V 8 bases and J 0 bases, with 5 bases left between them. This CDR3 is 11 amino acids long. Germline V gives CDR1 SNHLY, CDR2 FYNNEI. Use of 60 Vbeta and 13 Jbeta primers characterized the PCR. TCRdb's table, derived via immunoSEQ multiplex PCR, lists solely in-frame clones and lacks some. The sample lists around 280,000 clones, 70% to 90% seen once, with about 2% in the top ten. This clone was seen more than once but under ten times. Its antigen remains unknown. V is TRBV2 and J is TRBJ2-7; the D is unclear. This TCR was sampled from a woman between 18 and 29 years old in good health and CMV-seronegative. Sequencing was done on a sample of PBMCs. CDR3 loop: CASVVSYEQYF. The CDR3 nucleotides read TGTGCCAGCGTAGTCTCCTACGAGCAGTACTTC. The whole variable domain, remainder taken from reference TRBV2 and TRBJ2-7, is EPEVTQTPSHQVTQMGQEVILRCVPISNHLYFYWYRQILGQKVEFLVSFYNNEISEKSEIFDDQFSVERPDGSNFTLKIRSTKLEDSAMYFCASVVSYEQYFGPGTRLTVT.